A selection of T cell receptor beta chains follows, all from one sample in a study of T cells in tuberculosis. Libraries were prepared by immunoSEQ multiplex PCR; TCRdb keeps only in-frame clonotypes and omits some of them. The sample comprises 25,000 to 35,000 clones, 94% of which are singletons, and under 9.5% rests with the top ten. The sample was PBMCs. Receptors were obtained from a donor aged 10 to 29 with latent tuberculosis or without tuberculosis infection. Each CDR3 is given without its conserved first and last residue. A clone size is listed for some rows: how often the clone was seen (once, few, many), or a class if it is expanded.

>TRBV20-1|TRBJ2-5|-
SAALEAAQY
>TRBV2|TRBJ1-4|-
ASRPTGGREKLF
>TRBV7-9|TRBJ2-7|-
ASSYLDRDYEQY
>TRBV23-1|TRBJ2-7|-
ASSQFQKAARGFHEQY
>TRBV5-1|TRBJ2-1|-
ASSLQSLANEQF
>TRBV5-1|TRBJ2-7|-
ASSREESYEQY
>TRBV7-8|TRBJ1-1|-
ASSLVSDIRIWNTEAF
>TRBV6-5|TRBJ2-3|-
ASSYGTGHTDTQY
>TRBV6-5|TRBJ2-2|-
ASSYTGGTGELF
>TRBV6-1|TRBJ2-3|-
ATEPGQSTDTQY
>TRBV15|TRBJ2-7|-
ATSRALAGPYEQY
>TRBV10-1|TRBJ2-7|-
ASSPGQGSGQY
>TRBV10-3|TRBJ2-5|-
AISNREEETQY
>TRBV7-2|TRBJ2-4|-
ASSLAGQGQNIQY
>TRBV9|TRBJ1-1|-
ASSVDRGSRNTEAF
>TRBV4-1|TRBJ2-1|few
ASSHGQGLLNEQF
>TRBV4-1|TRBJ1-4|-
ASSQVLVMALF
>TRBV5-1|TRBJ2-7|once
ASARPGSHEQY
>TRBV7-2|TRBJ2-1|-
ASSLITYNEQF
>TRBV7-9|TRBJ1-1|-
ASRWDRKDEAF
>TRBV5-4|TRBJ2-1|-
ASSYLAGGGSYNEQF
>TRBV13|TRBJ1-3|-
ASSVGQGNTIY
>TRBV5-1|TRBJ2-1|-
ASSLQPSSDEQF
>TRBV27|TRBJ1-5|-
ASRGQGNQPQH
>TRBV7-9|TRBJ1-2|-
ASSLGTGGEYNYGYT
>TRBV7-6|TRBJ2-7|few
ASSLRDRVDEQY
>TRBV6-5|TRBJ2-7|-
ASSYSEAPAAQQY
>TRBV30|TRBJ2-7|-
AWKSQPAGASYEQY